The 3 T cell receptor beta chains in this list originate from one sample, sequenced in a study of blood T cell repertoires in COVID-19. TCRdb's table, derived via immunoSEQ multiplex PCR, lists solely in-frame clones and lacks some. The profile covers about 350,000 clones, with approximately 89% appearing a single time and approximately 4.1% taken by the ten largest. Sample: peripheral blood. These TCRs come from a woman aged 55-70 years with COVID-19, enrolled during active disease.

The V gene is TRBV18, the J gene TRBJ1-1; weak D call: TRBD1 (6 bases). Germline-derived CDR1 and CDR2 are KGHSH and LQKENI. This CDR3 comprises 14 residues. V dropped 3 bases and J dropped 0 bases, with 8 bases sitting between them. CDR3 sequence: CASSPRTVNTEAFF. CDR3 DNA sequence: TGTGCCAGCTCACCCCGGACAGTGAACACTGAAGCTTTCTTT.

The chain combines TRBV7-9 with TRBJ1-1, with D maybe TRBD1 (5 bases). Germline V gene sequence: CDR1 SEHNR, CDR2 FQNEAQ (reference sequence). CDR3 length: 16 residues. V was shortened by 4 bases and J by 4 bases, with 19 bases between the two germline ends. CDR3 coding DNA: TGTGCCAGCAGCTCCAACCTGGGGGGTGGGGGCACTGAAGCTTTCTTT. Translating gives CASSSNLGGGGTEAFF. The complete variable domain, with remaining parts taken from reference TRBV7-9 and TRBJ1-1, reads DTGVSQNPRHKITKRGQNVTFRCDPISEHNRLYWYRQTLGQGPEFLTYFQNEAQLEKSRLLSDRFSAERPKGSFSTLEIQRTEQGDSAMYLCASSSNLGGGGTEAFFGQGTRLTVV.

The CDR3 region is CASSPPAGTDTQYF. The CDR3 nucleotides read TGTGCCAGCAGTCCCCCGGCGGGGACAGATACGCAGTATTTT. The V and J genes are TRBV28 and TRBJ2-3, with D possibly TRBD2 on 6 matching bases. The germline CDR1 and CDR2 sequences are MDHEN and SYDVKM. The CDR3 has 14 residues. The V gene lost 5 bases and the J gene lost 3 bases, with 12 bases spanning the gap.